Listed below are T cell receptor beta chains from one sample, sequenced in a study of cytomegalovirus exposure and HLA in healthy donors. Assay: immunoSEQ multiplex PCR; the TCRdb copy retains only in-frame clones and omits some. The data show approximately 200,000 clones, with 65% to 90% seen just once and under 3% held by the top ten. The sequencing sample was made of PBMCs. The receptors shown here come from a woman between 45 and 65 years old in good health and CMV-seronegative. The CDR3 runs from the conserved cysteine through the conserved F or W. The D gene is left open where the match is weak. Not all rows give a size; the values are once, few, many and, for expanded clones, a class.

TRBV6-4	.	TRBJ1-1	.	CASKMYHRDGTEAFF	TGTGCCAGCAAAATGTACCACAGGGACGGCACTGAAGCTTTCTTT
TRBV27	TRBD1	TRBJ2-7	.	CASSSPGQGPYEQYF	TGTGCCAGCAGTTCCCCTGGACAGGGTCCCTACGAGCAGTACTTC
TRBV25-1	TRBD2	TRBJ2-7	.	CATLRESSYEQYF	TGTGCCACCCTGCGGGAGAGCTCCTACGAGCAGTACTTC
TRBV14	.	TRBJ1-2	.	CASSQEGWGGRFGYTF	TGTGCCAGCAGCCAAGAAGGATGGGGAGGAAGGTTTGGCTACACCTTC
TRBV19	.	TRBJ1-1	.	CASSMFPGANTEAFF	TGTGCCAGTAGTATGTTTCCAGGGGCGAACACTGAAGCTTTCTTT
TRBV5-1	.	TRBJ1-1	once	CASSTTPGQRPTEAFF	TGCGCCAGCAGCACAACACCGGGACAACGGCCCACTGAAGCTTTCTTT
TRBV6-1	.	TRBJ2-6	.	CASSVGQHLAGANVLTF	TGTGCCAGCAGTGTGGGGCAGCACCTAGCTGGGGCCAACGTCCTGACTTTC
TRBV5-1	.	TRBJ1-6	few	CASSSDMSSYNSPLHF	TGCGCCAGCAGCTCAGACATGAGCTCCTATAATTCACCCCTCCACTTT
TRBV5-8	TRBD2	TRBJ2-1	.	CASSQLAGVPNEQFF	TGTGCCAGCAGCCAACTAGCGGGAGTACCCAATGAGCAGTTCTTC
TRBV14	TRBD1	TRBJ2-7	.	CASSRGDRVVEQYF	TGTGCCAGCAGCCGGGGGGACAGGGTAGTCGAGCAGTACTTC
TRBV10-3	.	TRBJ1-5	.	CAISQTAFGDQPQHF	TGTGCCATCAGCCAGACGGCATTCGGGGATCAGCCCCAGCATTTT
TRBV9	TRBD1	TRBJ2-2	few	CASKQGGTGELFF	TGTGCCAGCAAACAGGGGGGCACCGGGGAGCTGTTTTTT
TRBV28	TRBD1	TRBJ2-5	.	CASSPGTGVWWETQYF	TGTGCCAGCAGTCCCGGGACAGGGGTGTGGTGGGAGACCCAGTACTTC
TRBV29-1	.	TRBJ1-1	.	CSGRWEMNTEAFF	TGCAGCGGTCGATGGGAGATGAACACTGAAGCTTTCTTT
TRBV28	TRBD1	TRBJ1-1	.	CASSSSGTVCEAFF	TGTGCCAGCAGTTCCTCCGGGACAGTTTGTGAAGCTTTCTTT
TRBV7-7	.	TRBJ1-6	.	CASSGGVDSPLHF	TGTGCCAGCAGCGGAGGGGTCGATTCACCCCTCCACTTT
TRBV30	.	TRBJ2-1	.	CAWSSADYNEQFF	TGTGCCTGGAGTTCAGCGGATTACAATGAGCAGTTCTTC
TRBV28	TRBD1	TRBJ1-2	.	CASSPRDRASYGYTF	TGTGCCAGCAGTCCGCGGGACAGAGCCTCCTATGGCTACACCTTC